This T cell receptor beta chain is from a study of T cells in Graves' hyperthyroidism and ophthalmopathy. General observations from the study: Most thyroid clonotypes with frequency above 0.001 were detected in blood. Prediction of ophthalmopathy progression came a median about 6 months pre-onset.

This clonotype was seen repeatedly, ten times or more. Its target is unknown. RNA transcripts provided the source from which TCR beta CDR3 regions were amplified. RT-PCR in the first round (using the HTBI primer set) targeted the TCR CDR3. TCRdb called the multiplex PCR reads again in MiXCR, with one record for every CDR3 protein. The sample records 500,000 to 750,000 distinct CDR3 sequences, just over 45% being singletons. The CDR3 spans 16 residues. Germline CDR1 reads SGHTA; CDR2 reads FQGNSA. Germline trimming cut 0 bases from V and 2 bases from J; bases unmatched to any gene: 5. Hyperthyroidism had been newly diagnosed in patients aged 18 to 65, and its duration was under 2 months. Orbital computed tomography and thyroid ultrasound, together with serum TRAb and thyroxine and clinical symptoms, were used for diagnoses.

V gene TRBV7-2 combines with J gene TRBJ1-2; 8 nucleotides align to TRBD1. This receptor was obtained from a woman aged 18-35 years with Graves' hyperthyroidism. Material: peripheral blood or thyroid tissue (not recorded which). The CDR3 region is CASSLASSGGNYGYTF. The DNA for the CDR3 is TGTGCCAGCAGCTTAGCTTCGTCAGGGGGCAACTATGGCTACACCTTC.